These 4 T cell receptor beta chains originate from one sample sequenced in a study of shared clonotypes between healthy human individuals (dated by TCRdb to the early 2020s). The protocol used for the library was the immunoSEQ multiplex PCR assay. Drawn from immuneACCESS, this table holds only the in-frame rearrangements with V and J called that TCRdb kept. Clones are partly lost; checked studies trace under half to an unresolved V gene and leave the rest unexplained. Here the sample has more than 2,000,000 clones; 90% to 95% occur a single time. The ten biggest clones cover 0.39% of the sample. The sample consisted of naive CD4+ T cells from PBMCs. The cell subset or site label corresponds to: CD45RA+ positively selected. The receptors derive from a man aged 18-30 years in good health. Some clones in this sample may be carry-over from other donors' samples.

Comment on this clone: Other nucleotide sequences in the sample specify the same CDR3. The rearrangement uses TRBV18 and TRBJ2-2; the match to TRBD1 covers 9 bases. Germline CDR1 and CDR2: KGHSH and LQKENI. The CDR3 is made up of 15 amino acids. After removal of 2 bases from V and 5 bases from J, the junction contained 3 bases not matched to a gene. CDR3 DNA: TGTGCCAGCTCACCAGGGACAGGGCGGACCGGGGAGCTGTTTTTT. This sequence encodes CASSPGTGRTGELFF.

The CDR3 DNA is TGTGCCAGCTCGACCCGGGGGCCATCCACAGATACGCAGTATTTT. Its protein is CASSTRGPSTDTQYF. The rearrangement uses TRBV18 and TRBJ2-3; D is tentatively TRBD1 or TRBD2 (6 bases each). The CDR3 contains 15 residues. V was clipped by 6 bases and J by 2 bases, with 15 bases between them. Germline V gene sequence: CDR1 KGHSH, CDR2 LQKENI.

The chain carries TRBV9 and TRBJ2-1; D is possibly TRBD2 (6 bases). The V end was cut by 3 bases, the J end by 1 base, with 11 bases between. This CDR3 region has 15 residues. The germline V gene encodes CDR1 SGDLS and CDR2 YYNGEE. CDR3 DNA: TGTGCCAGCAGCGGTTGGGGGGAGTCCTACAATGAGCAGTTCTTC. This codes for CASSGWGESYNEQFF.

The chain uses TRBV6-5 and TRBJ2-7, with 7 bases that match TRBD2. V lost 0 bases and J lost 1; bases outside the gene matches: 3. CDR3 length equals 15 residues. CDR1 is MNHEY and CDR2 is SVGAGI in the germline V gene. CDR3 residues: CASSYSPGRSYEQYF. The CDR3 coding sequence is TGTGCCAGCAGTTACTCGCCCGGGAGGTCCTACGAGCAGTACTTC.